This entry concerns a single T cell receptor (beta chain). As yet, its antigen is unknown. The length of the CDR3 is 13 residues. From germline, CDR1 is SQVTM and CDR2 ANQGSEA. V was shortened by 7 bases and J by 3 bases, with 15 bases between the two germline ends. The entry originates in a study of T cells after yellow fever vaccination. Findings of the study overall: Although most clonotypes did not, a small share appeared in both CD4 and CD8 compartments.

TCRdb independently ran MiXCR on the 5' RACE reads; one entry per CDR3 protein. In the table there are 450,000 to 600,000 distinct CDR3 sequences, roughly 13% of which are singletons. The starting material was PBMCs, obtained on the day of the yellow fever booster vaccination. The V call is TRBV29-1, the J call TRBJ2-5; unclear D gene. This receptor was taken from a young man who received the YFV17D yellow fever vaccine. The CDR3 DNA is TGCAGCGCATTACCCGGACCCGAAGAGACCCAGTACTTC. Translated, it gives CSALPGPEETQYF.